The TCR beta chain described here comes from a study of control samples from healthy donors and cancer patients. Germline CDR1 reads SGDLS; CDR2 reads YYNGEE. This CDR3 has 17 residues. J lost 2 bases, V lost 6 bases, and 11 bases had no gene match. Assay used: immunoSEQ multiplex PCR; TCRdb lists only in-frame clones, some missing. Among 40,000 to 60,000 clones listed, around 90% were seen once. The specimen sequenced was PBMCs. This TCR derives from a man aged 60-69 years with head and neck cancer. This sequence joins TRBV9 and TRBJ2-7, with 13 bases fitting TRBD2. CDR3 in DNA: TGTGCCAGCAACCCCGGGACTAGCGGGACGATTCCCTACGAGCAGTACTTC. This encodes CASNPGTSGTIPYEQYF.